This TCR beta chain stems from a study of early T cells in non-severe SARS-CoV-2 infection. Whole-study context: The input, bulk RNA from unsorted whole blood, was sequenced, and chains were unpaired. Broader study findings: Anti-spike CD8 responses were favored in VDJdb matching, and private and CD4 specificities were missed.

The V and J ends lost 6 bases and 0 bases respectively, with 15 bases between them. The CDR3 covers 15 residues. Separate cDNA molecules each had unique molecular identifiers attached to them. One entry per CDR3 protein results from TCRdb running MiXCR on the 5' RACE reads. This sample has roughly 24,000 distinct CDR3 sequences, with around 4.2% found just once. This clonotype was picked up many times. Its target is unknown. This clonotype was obtained from an adult who was a healthcare worker with PCR-confirmed SARS-CoV-2 infection or an uninfected control (not recorded which). Material for sequencing was whole blood. This chain links TRBV12-3 or TRBV12-4 with TRBJ2-7; TRBD2 is a possible D gene (6 bases). In DNA form, the CDR3 reads TGTGCCAGCAGCCCGGCGGGGTATAGCTCCTACGAGCAGTACTTC. This encodes CASSPAGYSSYEQYF.